This T cell receptor (beta chain) was recorded in a study of T cell repertoires in cytomegalovirus infection. As for the study in general: Evidence of both CMV infection and a matching HLA type came from public TCR beta signatures.

The table lists this clonotype with a count of one. The target antigen is unknown. Each CDR3 protein gets one entry after TCRdb re-called the reads with MiXCR. The profile shows about 890,000 distinct CDR3 sequences, roughly 31% of them singletons. Study outcomes and limitations: Accumulated public TCR beta family frequency recognized individuals carrying CMV together with the relevant HLA.

The CDR3 is 15 residues long. Germline assignment: CDR1 SGHDT and CDR2 YYEEEE. Trimming pared 0 bases from V and 0 bases from J, leaving 10 bases between. The material sequenced was cultured CD8+ T cells from PBMCs, taken from culture after CMV antigen stimulation. The TCR sequence derives from a human donor in good health (CMV status not recorded). Some clones in this sample may be carry-over from other donors' samples. V is TRBV5-6 and J is TRBJ2-7, with a possible D match to TRBD1 (6 bases). CDR3: CASSLAGTYSYEQYF. CDR3 in DNA: TGTGCCAGCAGCTTGGCCGGGACATACTCCTACGAGCAGTACTTC.